These 26 T cell receptor beta chains came from one sample sequenced in a study of cytomegalovirus exposure and HLA in healthy donors. The PCR used 60 Vbeta and 13 Jbeta primers. Data came from immunoSEQ multiplex PCR; TCRdb stores just in-frame clones and leaves some out. In the table there are some 190,000 clones, around 80% of which are singletons. Sequences were obtained from PBMCs. Receptor source: a man aged 18 to 29 in good health and CMV-seronegative.

The gene calls are TRBV4-2 and TRBJ1-2, with D tentatively TRBD1 (5 bases). The CDR3 is made up of 15 amino acids. Trimming took 1 base from V and 8 from J, leaving 17 bases between them. Germline CDR1 and CDR2: LGHNA and YNFKEQ. The CDR3 sequence: CASSQAKGRLEGYTF. The CDR3 nucleotides read TGTGCCAGCAGCCAAGCCAAGGGGCGATTAGAAGGCTACACCTTC.

The chain employs TRBV7-2 and TRBJ1-2, with unresolved D. Germline CDR1 is SGHTA and CDR2 is FQGNSA. The CDR3 runs 14 residues. V was pared by 1 base and J by 1 base, with 7 bases between. In DNA, the CDR3 is TGTGCCAGCAGCTTAGAAACTCATAACTATGGCTACACCTTC. This translates into CASSLETHNYGYTF.

The chain carries TRBV5-6 and TRBJ2-7; 11 nucleotides match TRBD1. V shed 3 bases and J 4 bases; nucleotides not matched to a gene: 3. CDR3 length: 14 amino acids. CDR1 SGHDT and CDR2 YYEEEE come from the germline V gene. The CDR3 DNA reads TGTGCCAGCAGCTGGGACAGGGGGGCTTACGAGCAGTACTTC. Amino acid sequence: CASSWDRGAYEQYF.

V gene TRBV19 combines with J gene TRBJ1-1; 9 bases match TRBD1. V shed 6 bases, J shed 3 bases, and the junction held 8 bases outside the gene matches. The CDR3 consists of 15 residues. Germline V gene sequence: CDR1 LNHDA, CDR2 SQIVND (reference sequence). The CDR3 here is CASSIPGQGYTEAFF. The DNA for the CDR3 is TGTGCCAGTAGCATTCCGGGACAGGGCTACACTGAAGCTTTCTTT.

J is TRBJ1-5 and V is TRBV10-3, with D hard to call. Germline V gene data show CDR1 as ENHRY and CDR2 as SYGVKD. The CDR3 has 14 amino acids. V was shortened by 0 bases and J by 7 bases, with 10 bases between the two germline ends. The CDR3 bases are TGTGCCATCAGTGAGTCCACGGCGAGGCAGCCCCAGCATTTT. Translated: CAISESTARQPQHF.

V gene TRBV7-9 combines with J gene TRBJ2-2, with D tentatively TRBD2 (5 bases). The CDR3 sequence is 13 residues long. Germline V gives CDR1 SEHNR, CDR2 FQNEAQ (reference sequence). With 7 bases removed from V and 3 bases from J, the gap between germline ends came to 9 bases. This chain's CDR3 is CASNGEHTGELFF. The CDR3 DNA reads as TGTGCCAGCAATGGGGAGCACACCGGGGAGCTGTTTTTT.

V usage is TRBV13 and J usage is TRBJ1-1; 7 bases map to TRBD1. CDR1 is PRHDT, CDR2 FYEKMQ, per germline (reference sequence). V gave up 5 bases and J gave up 4 bases; unmatched junction bases: 10. The CDR3 sequence is 15 residues long. Here the CDR3 reads CASSPTSTGLTEAFF. The CDR3 DNA reads as TGTGCCAGCAGCCCCACCTCGACAGGGCTCACTGAAGCTTTCTTT. Complete variable domain (other parts from reference TRBV13 and TRBJ1-1): AAGVIQSPRHLIKEKRETATLKCYPIPRHDTVYWYQQGPGQDPQFLISFYEKMQSDKGSIPDRFSAQQFSDYHSELNMSSLELGDSALYFCASSPTSTGLTEAFFGQGTRLTVV.

Note on this clone: The identical CDR3 is also encoded by other nucleotide sequences in the sample. V is TRBV18 and J is TRBJ2-5; D is unresolved. Germline CDR1 is KGHSH and CDR2 is LQKENI. Trimming left V 6 bases short and J 2 bases short, with 7 bases between. The CDR3 is 12 amino acids. The CDR3 DNA reads as TGTGCCAGCTCGCCTAATCAAGAGACCCAGTACTTC. Its protein is CASSPNQETQYF.

This rearrangement joins TRBV5-8 to TRBJ2-1, with 14 positions matching TRBD2. CDR1 SGHTS and CDR2 YDEGEE come from the germline V gene. CDR3 size: 15 residues. Trimming removed 5 bases from V and 10 bases from J; junction bases left unmatched: 8. The CDR3 region is CASSTGTSGGLEQFF. CDR3 sequence (DNA): TGTGCCAGCAGTACCGGGACTAGCGGGGGTTTAGAGCAGTTCTTC. The whole variable domain, remainder taken from reference TRBV5-8 and TRBJ2-1, is EAGVTQSPTHLIKTRGQQATLRCSPISGHTSVYWYQQALGLGLQFLLWYDEGEERNRGNFPPRFSGRQFPNYSSELNVNALELEDSALYLCASSTGTSGGLEQFFGPGTRLTVL.

The chain couples TRBV21-1 to TRBJ1-1; the D call in the table, TRBD1, was not verified against the DNA. TRBV21-1 is a documented pseudogene. The CDR3 consists of 17 residues. This CDR3 reads CAFRTLTGDITNTEAFF. DNA of the CDR3: TGTGCCTTCCGGACCTTAACAGGGGACATAACGAACACTGAAGCTTTCTTT.

This clone was detected a few times. CDR3 sequence: CSSARGRDNEQFF. In DNA form, the CDR3 reads TGCAGCTCGGCCCGGGGGAGGGACAATGAGCAGTTCTTC. J is TRBJ2-1 and V is TRBV29-1, with TRBD2 matching 7 bases. Trimming at V came to 8 bases and at J to 5 bases, leaving 9 bases not matched to a gene. Per the germline V gene, CDR1 is SQVTM and CDR2 is ANQGSEA. The CDR3 sequence is 13 residues long.

This rearrangement joins TRBV28 to TRBJ2-1; TRBD1 matches 8 bases. The V gene end was trimmed by 8 bases and the J gene end by 7 bases; junction bases not matched to a gene: 10. Per the germline V gene, CDR1 is MDHEN and CDR2 is SYDVKM. This CDR3 spans 14 amino acids. The CDR3 DNA reads TGTGCCAGCGGCAGGACAGGGACTCGGAATGAGCAGTTCTTC. This encodes CASGRTGTRNEQFF.

The chain carries TRBV11-2 and TRBJ2-5, with TRBD1 identical over 9 bases. The CDR3 totals 15 residues. CDR1 and CDR2 (germline): SGHAT, FQNNGV. V dropped 5 bases and J dropped 4; count of bases not matched to a gene: 8. The CDR3 bases are TGTGCCAGCAGCACCCGGATGACAGGGGGAGAGACCCAGTACTTC. The encoded protein is CASSTRMTGGETQYF.

On this clone itself: At the DNA level, this CDR3 is encoded by other sequences in the same sample as well. The rearrangement joins TRBV6-6 to TRBJ2-5; 7 bases agree with TRBD2. The CDR3 totals 16 residues. Germline CDR1 MNHNY, CDR2 SVGAGI (reference sequence). With 2 bases clipped from V and 5 bases from J, the junction kept 11 bases outside the gene matches. The CDR3 here is CASSYPVSGGGETQYF. The DNA for the CDR3 is TGTGCCAGCAGTTACCCAGTATCGGGGGGAGGGGAGACCCAGTACTTC.

J is TRBJ2-2 and V is TRBV4-1, with D possibly TRBD2 on 5 matching bases. The V gene lost 0 bases and the J gene lost 7 bases, with 9 bases spanning the gap. This CDR3 is 14 amino acids long. Germline CDR1 is MGHRA and CDR2 is YSYEKL. The CDR3 protein is CASSQDRTSGELFF. The CDR3 coding sequence is TGCGCCAGCAGCCAAGATCGAACTAGCGGGGAGCTGTTTTTT.

The genes are TRBV9 and TRBJ2-3; 11 bases are shared with TRBD2. CDR3 length equals 16 residues. Trimming removed 3 bases from V and 3 bases from J; junction bases left unmatched: 6. CDR1 and CDR2 (germline): SGDLS, YYNGEE. For the CDR3, the DNA is TGTGCCAGCAGCGACCCACTAGCGGGGGCTACAGATACGCAGTATTTT. As protein: CASSDPLAGATDTQYF.

The chain has TRBV19 and TRBJ2-2, with D perhaps matching TRBD2 (6 bases). From germline, CDR1 is LNHDA and CDR2 SQIVND (reference sequence). The V gene lost 5 bases and the J gene lost 1 base, with 11 bases spanning the gap. The CDR3 consists of 15 residues. The CDR3 nucleotides are TGTGCCAGTAGTCCTCGGCGGGAGAACACCGGGGAGCTGTTTTTT. Its protein is CASSPRRENTGELFF. The variable domain in full, completed from reference TRBV19 and TRBJ2-2, reads DGGITQSPKYLFRKEGQNVTLSCEQNLNHDAMYWYRQDPGQGLRLIYYSQIVNDFQKGDIAEGYSVSREKKESFPLTVTSAQKNPTAFYLCASSPRRENTGELFFGEGSRLTVL.

V gene TRBV9 combines with J gene TRBJ2-1; 14 nucleotides line up with TRBD2. CDR1 is SGDLS and CDR2 is YYNGEE in the germline V gene. The CDR3 covers 16 residues. V lost 4 bases and J lost 5; bases outside the gene matches: 5. This CDR3 is CASSFRLAGGDNEQFF. CDR3 DNA: TGTGCCAGCAGCTTCAGACTAGCGGGGGGGGACAATGAGCAGTTCTTC.

The chain employs TRBV10-3 and TRBJ2-1, with 13 bases fitting TRBD2. CDR1 is ENHRY, CDR2 SYGVKD, per germline. This CDR3 region has 18 residues. V was clipped by 0 bases and J by 7 bases; unmatched bases: 9. This CDR3 is CAISESFGTSGIGNEQFF. The DNA for the CDR3 is TGTGCCATCAGTGAGTCCTTCGGGACTAGCGGGATCGGGAATGAGCAGTTCTTC.

This clone was detected a few times. The chain has TRBV19 and TRBJ1-3; 7 bases are shared with TRBD1. The V gene end was trimmed by 3 bases and the J gene end by 4 bases; junction bases not matched to a gene: 15. The CDR3 consists of 18 residues. Germline values: CDR1 LNHDA, CDR2 SQIVND (reference sequence). The CDR3 spells CASSIGTVDLFSGNTIYF. CDR3 in DNA: TGTGCCAGTAGTATCGGGACAGTGGACCTCTTCTCGGGAAACACCATATATTTT.

J is TRBJ2-5 and V is TRBV7-9; 8 bases fit TRBD1. Unmatched junction bases numbered 6, after V lost 1 base and J lost 5 bases. Germline CDR1 SEHNR, CDR2 FQNEAQ (reference sequence). This CDR3 has 15 residues. The CDR3 coding sequence is TGTGCCAGCAGCTTAGGCACGGCAGGGGGCGAGACCCAGTACTTC. It specifies CASSLGTAGGETQYF.

This chain joins TRBV19 and TRBJ2-2; no clear D gene. CDR3 length: 14 residues. Germline-derived CDR1 and CDR2 are LNHDA and SQIVND (reference sequence). V lost 3 bases to trimming and J lost 1 base, with 6 bases between them. The CDR3 nucleotides are TGTGCCAGTAGTATTCACTGGAACACCGGGGAGCTGTTTTTT. This sequence encodes CASSIHWNTGELFF. The full variable domain, its missing parts supplied by reference TRBV19 and TRBJ2-2, is DGGITQSPKYLFRKEGQNVTLSCEQNLNHDAMYWYRQDPGQGLRLIYYSQIVNDFQKGDIAEGYSVSREKKESFPLTVTSAQKNPTAFYLCASSIHWNTGELFFGEGSRLTVL.

The chain uses TRBV18 and TRBJ2-2; TRBD1 aligns across 9 bases. CDR3 length equals 15 residues. Losses at the gene ends were 0 bases for V and 4 bases for J; bases not matched to a gene: 0. From germline, CDR1 is KGHSH and CDR2 LQKENI. CDR3: CASSPPTGGTGELFF. The DNA for the CDR3 is TGTGCCAGCTCACCACCGACAGGGGGCACCGGGGAGCTGTTTTTT.

This clone appeared a single time. The chain employs TRBV5-1 and TRBJ1-1; the match to TRBD1 covers 10 bases. Losses at the gene ends were 0 bases for V and 0 bases for J; bases not matched to a gene: 2. CDR1 and CDR2 from the germline V gene are SGHRS and YFSETQ. This CDR3 contains 16 residues. CDR3 sequence reads: CASSLGTGGMNTEAFF. The CDR3 DNA reads TGCGCCAGCAGCTTGGGGACAGGGGGGATGAACACTGAAGCTTTCTTT. The whole variable domain, filled in from reference TRBV5-1 and TRBJ1-1, reads KAGVTQTPRYLIKTRGQQVTLSCSPISGHRSVSWYQQTPGQGLQFLFEYFSETQRNKGNFPGRFSGRQFSNSRSEMNVSTLELGDSALYLCASSLGTGGMNTEAFFGQGTRLTVV.

The chain employs TRBV19 and TRBJ1-3; D uncertain. The V end lost 6 bases, the J end lost 0 bases, and 12 bases lay between the germline ends. CDR1 is LNHDA, CDR2 SQIVND, per germline (reference sequence). The length of the CDR3 is 15 residues. DNA for the CDR3: TGTGCCAGTAGCCGCGGAGTAAGCTCTGGAAACACCATATATTTT. Residues: CASSRGVSSGNTIYF.

The chain uses TRBV10-3 and TRBJ1-2; D unclear. Germline V gene lookup returns CDR1 ENHRY and CDR2 SYGVKD. The CDR3 is made up of 13 amino acids. V was cut by 7 bases and J by 8 bases, with 17 bases left in between. CDR3 sequence: CAITSSPLSGYTF. The CDR3 coding sequence is TGTGCCATCACCTCGAGTCCCCTCTCCGGCTACACCTTC.